This entry lists 3 T cell receptor beta chains sequenced from one sample in a study of blood T cells in healthy people across ages. The use of a sample-barcoded 5' primer and a J-beta primer mix characterized a second PCR of about 7 to 12 cycles. Each CDR3 protein gets one entry after TCRdb re-called the 5' RACE reads with MiXCR. The sample yields 750,000 to 950,000 distinct CDR3 sequences, 20% to 30% seen once. Another study also made use of these data, one on T cells of mothers and their children.

Source material: blood. These receptors came from a boy younger than 18 in good health.

The chain couples TRBV7-3 to TRBJ2-1, with 9 positions matching TRBD1. CDR1 SGHTA and CDR2 FQGTGA come from the germline V gene. CDR3 length equals 16 residues. Losses at the gene ends were 4 bases for V and 1 base for J; bases not matched to a gene: 5. CDR3 sequence (DNA): TGTGCCAGCAGCTCCTCGGGGACAGGGTCCTACAATGAGCAGTTCTTC. The encoded protein is CASSSSGTGSYNEQFF.

As regards this clonotype: A read error may account for a junction end that differs from germline. The rearrangement joins TRBV29-1 to TRBJ1-2, with 8 bases identical to TRBD1. The CDR3 is made up of 14 amino acids. Germline assignment: CDR1 SQVTM and CDR2 ANQGSEA. The CDR3 protein is CSVEEQGVYYGYTF. CDR3 DNA: TGCAGCGTGGAAGAACAGGGGGTTTACTATGGCTACACCTTC.

This clonotype appeared a few times. CDR3 sequence: CASSQRGRENIQYF. CDR3 sequence (DNA): TGTGCCAGCAGCCAACGCGGCAGAGAAAACATTCAGTACTTC. The chain is built from TRBV3-1 and TRBJ2-4, with D unclear. Trimming stripped 2 bases from V and 5 bases from J, with 10 bases between. The CDR3 has 14 residues. CDR1 and CDR2 (germline): LGHDT, YNNKEL (reference sequence).